These 20 T cell receptor beta chains came from one sample sequenced in a study of blood T cell repertoires in COVID-19. The table came from immunoSEQ multiplex PCR; TCRdb's copy has only in-frame clones and leaves some out. The top ten clones hold around 10% of a sample with 300,000 to 350,000 clones, about 91% of them seen once. The sequenced sample was peripheral blood. The origin of the receptors is a young man with COVID-19, enrolled during active disease.

The chain is built from TRBV4-2 and TRBJ1-2, with 9 bases that match TRBD1. This CDR3 is built from 15 residues. V was clipped by 4 bases and J by 6 bases; unmatched bases: 9. Germline V CDR1 and CDR2: LGHNA, YNFKEQ. Here the CDR3 reads CASSRDRASIDGYTF. The CDR3 bases are TGTGCCAGCAGCCGGGACAGGGCTAGCATAGATGGCTACACCTTC.

The rearrangement joins TRBV19 to TRBJ2-7; 8 nucleotides agree with TRBD1. Unmatched junction bases numbered 11, after V lost 4 bases and J lost 12 bases. CDR1 and CDR2 (germline): LNHDA, SQIVND (reference sequence). This CDR3 is built from 13 residues. Here the CDR3 DNA reads TGTGCCAGTAGTACCAACCCCCCGGGACAGGCGTACTTC. Its protein product is CASSTNPPGQAYF.

J is TRBJ2-7 and V is TRBV2, with 11 positions matching TRBD2. This CDR3 has 14 amino acids. CDR1 and CDR2 (germline): SNHLY, FYNNEI. After removal of 7 bases from V and 1 base from J, the junction contained 3 bases not matched to a gene. CDR3 protein: CASTRLAGSYEQYF. The CDR3 DNA is TGTGCCAGCACAAGACTAGCGGGATCCTACGAGCAGTACTTC.

The chain joins TRBV29-1 to TRBJ2-7; the match to TRBD1 covers 9 bases. This CDR3 has 14 residues. J gave up 2 bases and V 4 bases, and 6 bases lay outside the gene matches. Germline values: CDR1 SQVTM, CDR2 ANQGSEA. The CDR3: CSVVGQGKAYEQYF. The CDR3 coding sequence is TGCAGCGTTGTTGGACAGGGGAAGGCCTACGAGCAGTACTTC.

The rearrangement joins TRBV3-1 (or the pseudogene TRBV3-2) to TRBJ2-7; 15 bases fit TRBD2. This CDR3 is 17 amino acids long. Trimming removed 2 bases from V and 3 bases from J; junction bases left unmatched: 5. CDR1 and CDR2 from the germline V gene are LGHDT and YNNKEL (reference sequence). The DNA of the CDR3 is TGTGCCAGCAGCCAACCCGGGACTAGCGGGAGGTTCTACGAGCAGTACTTC. Translation gives CASSQPGTSGRFYEQYF.

This clone was seen a few times. The rearrangement uses TRBV5-1 and TRBJ1-1; tentative D call: TRBD1 (5 bases). Germline loops: CDR1 SGHRS, CDR2 YFSETQ. This CDR3 has 13 amino acids. Trimming took off 6 bases at V and 4 bases at J, with 13 bases between the two ends. The CDR3 region is CASNYGRGTEAFF. CDR3 sequence (DNA): TGCGCCAGCAACTACGGTAGGGGCACTGAAGCTTTCTTT.

The rearrangement links TRBV6-5 to TRBJ1-4; D unclear. The V and J ends lost 8 bases and 7 bases respectively, with 5 bases between them. This CDR3 contains 10 residues. CDR1 and CDR2 from the germline V gene are MNHEY and SVGAGI. The CDR3 bases are TGTGCCAGCCGAGGTGAAAAACTGTTTTTT. Protein sequence: CASRGEKLFF.

Points on this clone: Other DNA sequences in this sample translate to the same CDR3. The chain employs TRBV3-1 (or the pseudogene TRBV3-2) and TRBJ1-3, with D tentatively TRBD1 (6 bases). Per the germline V gene, CDR1 is LGHDT and CDR2 is YNNKEL (reference sequence). The CDR3 is made up of 15 amino acids. The V end was cut by 0 bases, the J end by 1 base, with 7 bases between. The CDR3 reads CASSQEGGSGNTIYF. CDR3 DNA sequence: TGTGCCAGCAGCCAAGAAGGGGGATCTGGAAACACCATATATTTT.

The CDR3 region has the DNA TGTGCCAGCAGTCCACCGGACAGGGTCTGGCGAGATGAAAAACTGTTTTTT. As protein: CASSPPDRVWRDEKLFF. This rearrangement joins TRBV28 to TRBJ1-4, with 8 bases lining up with TRBD1. This CDR3 region has 17 residues. Trimming cost V 5 bases and J 6 bases; bases outside gene matches: 14. Germline assignment: CDR1 MDHEN and CDR2 SYDVKM.

V and J are TRBV24-1 and TRBJ2-5; TRBD2 agrees at 13 bases. The CDR3 is made up of 18 amino acids. The junction had 14 bases not matched to a gene; V was cut back by 4 bases and J by 7 bases. Germline lookup yields CDR1 KGHDR and CDR2 SFDVKD. The CDR3 nucleotides read TGTGCCACCAGTGAGCCGCCGGGACTAGCGGGGCGGCCAGGGACCCAGTACTTC. Protein sequence: CATSEPPGLAGRPGTQYF.

This chain links TRBV7-6 with TRBJ1-3, with TRBD1 as a possible D gene (5 bases). The germline gives CDR1 SGHVS, CDR2 FNYEAQ. The CDR3 has 16 amino acids. V was pared by 2 bases and J by 1 base, with 12 bases between. CDR3 loop: CASSLQRGGSGNTIYF. In nucleotides, the CDR3 is TGTGCCAGCAGCTTACAAAGGGGCGGTTCTGGAAACACCATATATTTT.

The CDR3 sequence is CASSLLGQGTGELFF. CDR3 nucleotide sequence: TGTGCCAGCAGCTTACTAGGGCAGGGGACCGGGGAGCTGTTTTTT. The chain recombines TRBV7-3 with TRBJ2-2, with D maybe TRBD1 (6 bases). V gave up 2 bases and J gave up 5 bases, with 12 bases separating them. The CDR3 is 15 residues long. Per the germline V gene, CDR1 is SGHTA and CDR2 is FQGTGA.

The chain links TRBV28 to TRBJ2-1; a weak D match, TRBD2 (6 bases). The CDR3 runs to 14 residues. Germline V CDR1 and CDR2: MDHEN, SYDVKM. V was shortened by 3 bases and J by 6 bases, with 12 bases between the two germline ends. Here the CDR3 DNA reads TGTGCCAGCAGTTTTGGGCTAGCGCGCAATGAGCAGTTCTTC. Translated, it gives CASSFGLARNEQFF.

In this sample, this clone turned up once. The gene calls are TRBV6-2 or TRBV6-3 and TRBJ2-7; 7 nucleotides match TRBD1. The CDR3 is 14 residues long. CDR1 and CDR2 from the germline V gene are MNHEY and SVGEGT. Unmatched junction bases numbered 5, after V lost 5 bases and J lost 1 base. CDR3 sequence (DNA): TGTGCCAGCAGTAGCAGGGGGAAGTCCTACGAGCAGTACTTC. Translated: CASSSRGKSYEQYF.

The V and J genes are TRBV19 and TRBJ1-2; 7 positions agree with TRBD1. Per germline, CDR1 LNHDA and CDR2 SQIVND (reference sequence). The CDR3 is 13 amino acids. Trimming at V came to 4 bases and at J to 5 bases, leaving 4 bases not matched to a gene. The CDR3 sequence is CASSKQGKYGYTF. CDR3 DNA: TGTGCCAGTAGTAAACAGGGGAAATATGGCTACACCTTC.

The J gene is TRBJ2-2, the V gene TRBV19, with D possibly being TRBD2 (5 bases). The CDR3 has 16 residues. Trimming shortened V by 3 bases and J by 4 bases, and 15 bases separated the two germline ends. In germline, CDR1 is LNHDA, CDR2 SQIVND (reference sequence). In DNA form, the CDR3 reads TGTGCCAGTAGTATCTCGGGGATCCGTGGCACCGGGGAGCTGTTTTTT. Protein: CASSISGIRGTGELFF.

V usage is TRBV12-5 and J usage is TRBJ1-3, with D possibly matching TRBD1 (5 bases). Trimming left V 3 bases short and J 4 bases short, with 13 bases between. CDR3 length: 15 amino acids. Germline assignment: CDR1 LGHNT and CDR2 FRNRAP. The CDR3 region is CASGFGRAPGNTIYF. The CDR3 bases are TGTGCTAGTGGTTTCGGCAGGGCCCCAGGAAACACCATATATTTT.

The table lists this clone with a few counts. The chain couples TRBV5-6 to TRBJ2-7; TRBD1 might be the D (6 bases). The CDR3 covers 12 residues. V was pared by 3 bases and J by 6 bases, with 10 bases between. Germline loops: CDR1 SGHDT, CDR2 YYEEEE. The CDR3 DNA reads TGTGCCAGCAGCTCACAGGGTGGCGAGCAGTACTTC. It is translated as CASSSQGGEQYF. Full variable domain (outside the CDR3, taken from reference TRBV5-6 and TRBJ2-7): DAGVTQSPTHLIKTRGQQVTLRCSPKSGHDTVSWYQQALGQGPQFIFQYYEEEERQRGNFPDRFSGHQFPNYSSELNVNALLLGDSALYLCASSSQGGEQYFGPGTRLTVT.

V and J are TRBV19 and TRBJ2-2; the D gene is possibly TRBD2 (6 bases). V was cut by 11 bases and J by 1 base, with 14 bases left in between. Germline-derived CDR1 and CDR2 are LNHDA and SQIVND (reference sequence). The CDR3 is 14 residues long. The CDR3 DNA follows: TGTGCCTCAGGGCGGGGAATGAACACCGGGGAGCTGTTTTTT. Encoded protein: CASGRGMNTGELFF.

This clone came up a few times. CDR3 amino acids: CASTAAGALGDTQYF. The CDR3 coding sequence is TGTGCCAGCACCGCGGCGGGGGCCCTCGGAGATACGCAGTATTTT. The chain is built from TRBV7-9 and TRBJ2-3; tentatively, D is TRBD2 (7 bases). The germline gives CDR1 SEHNR, CDR2 FQNEAQ (reference sequence). This CDR3 comprises 15 residues. The ends were cut back, 7 bases at V and 5 bases at J, with 19 bases in the middle. Complete variable domain (other parts from reference TRBV7-9 and TRBJ2-3): DTGVSQNPRHKITKRGQNVTFRCDPISEHNRLYWYRQTLGQGPEFLTYFQNEAQLEKSRLLSDRFSAERPKGSFSTLEIQRTEQGDSAMYLCASTAAGALGDTQYFGPGTRLTVL.